Reported below is one T cell receptor (beta chain). Its antigen is currently unknown. The sample comes from a study of cytomegalovirus exposure and HLA in healthy donors. The wider study: Ancestry clustering placed 81% of approximately 420 genotyped donors in the Caucasian-associated cluster. Whole-study results and caveats: For most subjects, TCR beta sequences were reported to predict HLA-A and HLA-B alleles with accuracy. The later analysis indicated that the majority of CMV-associated TCR beta chains appeared HLA-restricted. As was reported, the classifier diagnosed cytomegalovirus status with high specificity and sensitivity.

CDR3 length: 15 residues. Germline CDR1 reads SNHLY; CDR2 reads FYNNEI. V was clipped by 9 bases and J by 0 bases, with 18 bases between them. PCR primers comprised 60 Vbeta and 13 Jbeta primers. The repertoire was sequenced with immunoSEQ multiplex PCR; TCRdb's copy has only in-frame clones and lacks some. The table has about 160,000 clones, around 85% seen once. Material for sequencing was PBMCs. The V gene is TRBV2, the J gene TRBJ2-7; D may be TRBD2 (6 bases). This TCR came from a woman in her twenties or thirties in good health and CMV-seronegative. The CDR3 region is CASKLPGLNSYEQYF. The CDR3 coding sequence is TGTGCCAGTAAACTACCGGGACTCAACTCCTACGAGCAGTACTTC.